This TCR beta chain was documented in a study of control samples from healthy donors and cancer patients. Using immunoSEQ multiplex PCR, the repertoire was profiled, and TCRdb retains in-frame clones only, with some absent. The sample contains some 140,000 clones, over 85% of which appear only once. CDR1 is MRHNA, CDR2 SNTAGT, per germline. The germline V and J ends were trimmed by 3 bases and 4 bases, with 12 bases remaining between them. The CDR3 totals 14 residues. This chain uses TRBV6-4 with TRBJ1-1; D gene uncertain. Sequenced input: blood. This sequence originates from a young man in good health. The CDR3: CASSEEISGTEAFF. The CDR3 DNA is TGTGCCAGCAGTGAAGAAATCTCCGGCACTGAAGCTTTCTTT.